The present T cell receptor beta chain was sequenced within a study of T cell responses to AZD1222 COVID-19 vaccine. This CDR3 is 13 amino acids long. Germline CDR1 reads LGHDT; CDR2 reads YNNKEL (reference sequence). V was shortened by 4 bases and J by 8 bases, with 9 bases between the two germline ends. Study conclusions and caveats: At study baseline, merely several AZD1222 recipients were seropositive. Donors, mostly white British, included more females; clonal diversity was possibly underestimated. Spike-specific TCR breadth and depth went up after people got two AZD1222 doses. Reports say nearly half of spike-specific TCRs go after unmutated variant regions.

Profiled with immunoSEQ multiplex PCR; TCRdb holds only in-frame clones, not every one. The sample holds about 140,000 clones, roughly 91% seen once. Worth noting for this clone: What it binds is unknown.

The chain joins TRBV3-1 (or the pseudogene TRBV3-2) to TRBJ1-6; D ambiguous. The TCR comes from an adult who received the AZD1222 COVID-19 vaccine. The sequencing here drew on peripheral blood, taken 28 days after the second AZD1222 dose. CDR3 sequence reads: CASSLTKDSPLHF. For the CDR3, the DNA is TGTGCCAGCAGCCTTACGAAAGATTCACCCCTCCACTTT.